These 19 T cell receptor beta chains were all obtained from the same sample, sequenced in a study of CD8+CD57+ T cells in acquired aplastic anemia. CD8+CD57+ cell expansion, shown by flow cytometry, had occurred in the patients selected for sequencing. TCR beta VDJ and CDR3 profiles were obtained from a genomic DNA template. TCRdb independently ran MiXCR on the reads; one entry per CDR3 protein. The repertoire holds around 180,000 distinct CDR3 sequences, with around 48% as singletons. What was sequenced was sorted CD4+, CD8+, or CD8+CD57+ T cells (not recorded which) from PBMCs. Every receptor here comes from a human donor with aplastic anemia.

The chain joins TRBV20-1 to TRBJ2-7, with D uncertain. Germline V gives CDR1 DFQATT, CDR2 SNEGSKA (reference sequence). Trimming shortened V by 1 base and J by 7 bases, and 8 bases separated the two germline ends. The CDR3 contains 11 residues. The CDR3 DNA reads as TGCAGTGCTAGAGGTCGATCTGAGCAGTACTTC. Its protein product is CSARGRSEQYF.

The chain joins TRBV14 to TRBJ2-3; 8 nucleotides match TRBD1. This CDR3 is 16 amino acids long. V shed 3 bases and J 5 bases; nucleotides not matched to a gene: 10. Germline V gene data show CDR1 as SGHDN and CDR2 as FVKESK. Here the CDR3 DNA reads TGTGCCAGCAGCCACAGACAGGGGCGTCGTAGAGATACGCAGTATTTT. Its translation is CASSHRQGRRRDTQYF.

This chain joins TRBV25-1 and TRBJ2-7; D possibly corresponds to TRBD1 (6 bases). In germline, CDR1 is MGHDK, CDR2 SYGVNS. V shed 4 bases and J shed 2 bases, with 21 bases lying between them. The CDR3 extends over 17 amino acids. CDR3 nucleotide sequence: TGTGCCAGCAGTGCTAGAGCCAGGACAGTGGATCCCTACGAGCAGTACTTC. Its protein is CASSARARTVDPYEQYF.

This clonotype was seen more than once but under ten times. The chain carries TRBV27 and TRBJ2-2; the match to TRBD2 covers 8 bases. This CDR3 has 15 amino acids. Trimming removed 8 bases from V and 6 bases from J; junction bases left unmatched: 11. CDR1 MNHEY and CDR2 SMNVEV come from the germline V gene (reference sequence). CDR3 residues: CASYPGLAVAGELFF. CDR3 in DNA: TGTGCCAGCTATCCAGGACTAGCTGTCGCCGGGGAGCTGTTTTTT.

This clonotype was counted many times. This chain connects TRBV7-6 to TRBJ2-7; 11 bases align to TRBD1. CDR1 is SGHVS, CDR2 FNYEAQ, per germline. This CDR3 has 15 amino acids. The ends lost 2 bases at V and 5 bases at J; junction bases unmatched: 5. CDR3 protein: CASSLRTGGRDEQYF. The CDR3, as DNA: TGTGCCAGCAGCTTAAGGACAGGGGGCAGGGACGAGCAGTACTTC.

The genes are TRBV11-2 and TRBJ2-1, with D perhaps matching TRBD1 (5 bases). The germline V and J ends were trimmed by 1 base and 2 bases, with 12 bases remaining between them. The germline CDR1 and CDR2 sequences are SGHAT and FQNNGV. The length of the CDR3 is 16 residues. As DNA, the CDR3 is TGTGCCAGCAGCTTAGTTAGGGGCGGTCCCTACAATGAGCAGTTCTTC. Its translation: CASSLVRGGPYNEQFF. The full variable domain, its missing parts supplied by reference TRBV11-2 and TRBJ2-1, is EAGVAQSPRYKIIEKRQSVAFWCNPISGHATLYWYQQILGQGPKLLIQFQNNGVVDDSQLPKDRFSAERLKGVDSTLKIQPAKLEDSAVYLCASSLVRGGPYNEQFFGPGTRLTVL.

This clonotype has a count of ten or more. The chain combines TRBV24-1 with TRBJ2-1; tentatively, D is TRBD1 (5 bases). The CDR3 consists of 14 residues. With 4 bases removed from V and 8 bases from J, the gap between germline ends came to 14 bases. Germline CDR1 is KGHDR and CDR2 is SFDVKD. In nucleotides, the CDR3 is TGTGCCACCAGTGAGCGGAAGGGGATAGATGAGCAGTTCTTC. Its protein product is CATSERKGIDEQFF.

This clonotype was detected many times. The V call is TRBV6-2 or TRBV6-3, the J call TRBJ2-7; D is possibly TRBD2 (6 bases). The CDR3 extends over 19 amino acids. Germline CDR1 and CDR2: MNHEY and SVGEGT. V was clipped by 2 bases and J by 0 bases, with 23 bases between them. The CDR3 is CASSYVFTSSGPHSYEQYF. The CDR3 DNA is TGTGCCAGCAGTTACGTCTTCACCTCAAGCGGGCCCCACTCCTACGAGCAGTACTTC.

The genes are TRBV20-1 and TRBJ2-1; no clear D gene. With 1 base removed from V and 5 bases from J, the gap between germline ends came to 18 bases. In germline, CDR1 is DFQATT, CDR2 SNEGSKA (reference sequence). The CDR3 runs 16 residues. CDR3 protein: CSARVRVLVSDNEQFF. DNA of the CDR3: TGCAGTGCTAGAGTCCGGGTATTAGTCTCGGACAATGAGCAGTTCTTC.

This clonotype was seen many times. V and J are TRBV2 and TRBJ2-7; D is perhaps TRBD1 (5 bases). Per germline, CDR1 SNHLY and CDR2 FYNNEI. The V and J ends lost 7 bases and 6 bases respectively, with 22 bases between them. The CDR3 covers 15 residues. CDR3 DNA sequence: TGTGCCAGCAAGGAAACAGGCTTGTCCTTTGTCGAGCAGTACTTC. It specifies CASKETGLSFVEQYF.

The chain joins TRBV5-1 to TRBJ2-2; D not resolved. Trimming took off 4 bases at V and 5 bases at J, with 12 bases between the two ends. The germline gives CDR1 SGHRS, CDR2 YFSETQ. CDR3 size: 14 residues. The CDR3 region has the DNA TGCGCCAGCAGCATGCTCACAGATACCGGGGAGCTGTTTTTT. Translation gives CASSMLTDTGELFF. Variable domain in full (rest from reference TRBV5-1 and TRBJ2-2): KAGVTQTPRYLIKTRGQQVTLSCSPISGHRSVSWYQQTPGQGLQFLFEYFSETQRNKGNFPGRFSGRQFSNSRSEMNVSTLELGDSALYLCASSMLTDTGELFFGEGSRLTVL.

This rearrangement joins TRBV20-1 to TRBJ1-1; a weak D match, TRBD1 (5 bases). Germline CDR1 DFQATT, CDR2 SNEGSKA (reference sequence). The V end lost 0 bases, the J end lost 6 bases, and 14 bases lay between the germline ends. This CDR3 contains 14 residues. The CDR3 DNA follows: TGCAGTGCTAGAGATACCCCGAGCAGGGCTGAAGCTTTCTTT. It codes for CSARDTPSRAEAFF.

This clonotype was counted a few times. This chain connects TRBV20-1 to TRBJ2-1; maybe TRBD2 (6 bases). Per germline, CDR1 DFQATT and CDR2 SNEGSKA (reference sequence). Trimming stripped 0 bases from V and 10 bases from J, with 22 bases between. The CDR3 totals 16 residues. The CDR3 DNA follows: TGCAGTGCTAGAGATCCCGAAGGACTAAGACAGTTCGAGCAGTTCTTC. Translated, it gives CSARDPEGLRQFEQFF.

The chain uses TRBV5-1 and TRBJ2-7; tentative D call: TRBD1 (6 bases). CDR3 length equals 14 residues. Trimming removed 1 base from V and 6 bases from J, with 14 bases in between. Germline V gene lookup returns CDR1 SGHRS and CDR2 YFSETQ. CDR3 nucleotide sequence: TGCGCCAGCAGCTTGACAATAGGGGGTGGCGAGCAGTACTTC. Residues: CASSLTIGGGEQYF.

This clonotype was seen a few times. The rearrangement joins TRBV18 to TRBJ1-4; D is uncertain. V gave up 8 bases and J gave up 7 bases, with 20 bases separating them. Germline CDR1 is KGHSH and CDR2 is LQKENI. The CDR3 runs 15 residues. The CDR3 bases are TGTGCCAGCACTTTCGGCCAAGATAGAACTGAAAAACTGTTTTTT. Its protein is CASTFGQDRTEKLFF.

The chain employs TRBV20-1 and TRBJ1-1, with D hard to call. The germline V gene has CDR1 DFQATT and CDR2 SNEGSKA (reference sequence). Trimming cost V 0 bases and J 8 bases, with 10 bases left between them. This CDR3 region has 12 residues. The CDR3 nucleotides are TGCAGTGCTAGAGATGGTACGTTCGAAGCTTTCTTT. Protein: CSARDGTFEAFF.

This clonotype has at least ten counts. The chain has TRBV2 and TRBJ2-3, with D tentatively TRBD1 or TRBD2 (6 bases each). The CDR3 has 15 residues. Germline CDR1 SNHLY, CDR2 FYNNEI. Trimming shortened V by 7 bases and J by 3 bases, and 17 bases separated the two germline ends. This CDR3 reads CASNQLGGITDTQYF. In DNA, the CDR3 is TGTGCCAGCAATCAACTAGGGGGGATAACAGATACGCAGTATTTT.

The sample holds many counts of this clonotype. This sequence joins TRBV5-5 and TRBJ1-2; 9 bases map to TRBD1. The J segment lost 7 bases and the V segment lost 7 bases, leaving 2 bases of the junction unmatched. The CDR3 extends over 11 amino acids. Germline values: CDR1 SGHKS, CDR2 YYEKEE (reference sequence). DNA for the CDR3: TGTGCCAGCTGGGACAGGGCTGGCTACACCTTC. Translated: CASWDRAGYTF.

The V gene is TRBV2, the J gene TRBJ2-7; D is undetermined. From germline, CDR1 is SNHLY and CDR2 FYNNEI. Trimming left V 6 bases short and J 0 bases short, with 12 bases between. This CDR3 region has 14 residues. The CDR3 here is CASSFTLSSYEQYF. As DNA, the CDR3 is TGTGCCAGCAGCTTCACCTTAAGCTCCTACGAGCAGTACTTC.